This TCR delta chain was captured by sequencing in a study of Vδ1+ human thymocytes. For this clone: Antigen: not known.

This CDR3 is 18 amino acids long. Germline loops: CDR1 TSWWSYY, CDR2 QGS. V gave up 0 bases and J gave up 0 bases; unmatched junction bases: 9. The sorted cells were CD3+ Vdelta1+ Vdelta2- thymocytes from alphabeta-depleted thymus. General study findings and limits: Thymic TRG and TRD repertoires appeared highly polyclonal, with Gaussian CDR3 length distributions. Unlike peripheral blood Vdelta1+ controls, thymic delta-chain sequences included roughly 18% Vdelta2 and few Vdelta3. Bulk data may be misread because of unexpected Vdelta2 sequences.

Extracted RNA was reverse transcribed into cDNA. CDR3 amplicons came from multiplex PCR with pooled V-gene forward and constant-region reverse primers. TCRdb re-called clones from the multiplex PCR reads via CATT. The data contain some 55,000 delta-chain clones, more than 15% of them singletons. The chain recombines TRDV1 with TRDJ1, with 8 bases lining up with TRDD3. Sequenced sample: Vdelta1+ gamma-delta thymocytes from the thymus. The subset is: FACS-sorted CD3+ TCRalphabeta- TCRVdelta1+ TCRVdelta2- thymocytes. The origin of this receptor is a boy younger than two who had congenital heart surgery. CDR3 in DNA: TGTGCTCTTGGGGAACTCTGCGTACTGGGGGTAAACACCGATAAACTCATCTTT. Translation: CALGELCVLGVNTDKLIF.